A selection of T cell receptor beta chains follows, all from one sample in a study of follicular helper T cells after annual influenza vaccination. Some clones are missing from TCRdb's copy, which holds only in-frame ones; the method was immunoSEQ multiplex PCR. Of 11,000 to 15,000 clones listed, 84% are singletons. Sequenced here: CXCR5- memory CD4+ T cells sorted from blood, sampled on the day of influenza vaccination. The source of these receptors is an adult who received the influenza vaccine. Each CDR3 is given with its conserved first and last residue. Each record gives: clone size, J gene, V gene, D gene, CDR3 DNA, CDR3 protein. A D gene is named only where the DNA matches it firmly. Size is stated for part of the rows, as once, few or many counts, or as a class when the clone is expanded.

size: once
J: TRBJ1-2
V: TRBV7-9
D: TRBD1
DNA: TGTGCCAGCAGCCGGAATCAGCTACTACAGGGGGCTTATGGCTACACCTTC
CDR3: CASSRNQLLQGAYGYTF

size: NA
J: TRBJ2-5
V: TRBV5-1
D: TRBD2
DNA: TGCGCCAGCAGCTTGTCGCCCGGGGCTAGCGGAGAGACCCAGTACTTC
CDR3: CASSLSPGASGETQYF

size: NA
J: TRBJ1-2
V: TRBV2
D: TRBD1
DNA: TGTGCCAGTCAGGAGACAGGGGAAGGCTACACCTTC
CDR3: CASQETGEGYTF

size: NA
J: TRBJ2-1
V: TRBV7-3
D: TRBD2
DNA: TGTGCCAGCAGCTTAACTAGCGGGGGGAATGAGCAGTTCTTC
CDR3: CASSLTSGGNEQFF

size: NA
J: TRBJ1-1
V: TRBV10-3
D: TRBD1
DNA: TGTGCCATCAGTCTCGGGACAGCCAACACTGAAGCTTTCTTT
CDR3: CAISLGTANTEAFF

size: NA
J: TRBJ2-3
V: TRBV10-2
D: TRBD1
DNA: TGCGCCAGCAATGGACAGGGAATAAATACGCAGTATTTT
CDR3: CASNGQGINTQYF

size: NA
J: TRBJ2-7
V: TRBV6-1
D: NA
DNA: TGTGCCAGCGATTGGGACCCCAGCTCCTACGAGCAGTACTTC
CDR3: CASDWDPSSYEQYF

size: NA
J: TRBJ2-7
V: TRBV5-4
D: NA
DNA: TGTGCCAGCAGCTTGGAGACAGGCTACGAGCAGTACTTC
CDR3: CASSLETGYEQYF

size: few
J: TRBJ1-2
V: TRBV30
D: TRBD1
DNA: TGTGCCTGGAAACCGAAGGACAGGCGAGGCTACACCTTC
CDR3: CAWKPKDRRGYTF

size: NA
J: TRBJ1-6
V: TRBV30
D: NA
DNA: TGTGCCTGGAGTGGAAATTCACCCCTCCACTTT
CDR3: CAWSGNSPLHF

size: NA
J: TRBJ1-1
V: TRBV29-1
D: TRBD1
DNA: TGCAGCGTTGGGGTCCCAGGGGGGCTGGCTGAAGCTTTCTTT
CDR3: CSVGVPGGLAEAFF

size: NA
J: TRBJ1-1
V: TRBV2
D: NA
DNA: TGTGCCATCACAGGTTCGACTGAAGCTTTCTTT
CDR3: CAITGSTEAFF

size: NA
J: TRBJ1-1
V: TRBV25-1
D: NA
DNA: TGTGCCAGCAGTGATGGGTACCGATCTGAAGCTTTCTTT
CDR3: CASSDGYRSEAFF

size: NA
J: TRBJ2-6
V: TRBV30
D: NA
DNA: TGTGCCTGGAGTGTTCCCGGGGCCAACGTCCTGACTTTC
CDR3: CAWSVPGANVLTF

size: NA
J: TRBJ2-6
V: TRBV7-2
D: NA
DNA: TGTGCCAGCAATCAGTACTGGGCCAACGTCCTGACTTTC
CDR3: CASNQYWANVLTF

size: NA
J: TRBJ2-5
V: TRBV10-3
D: TRBD1
DNA: TGTGCCATCAGGGCGAGGGACAGGGGTGAGACCCAGTACTTC
CDR3: CAIRARDRGETQYF

size: NA
J: TRBJ1-4
V: TRBV6-1
D: TRBD1
DNA: TGTGCCAGCAGTGAAAGGGGAGACAGGGGGAGTGAAAAACTGTTTTTT
CDR3: CASSERGDRGSEKLFF

size: once
J: TRBJ2-2
V: TRBV29-1
D: TRBD2
DNA: TGCAGCGTTGAGAGGGCGGGGGCCGGGGAGCTGTTTTTT
CDR3: CSVERAGAGELFF

size: few
J: TRBJ1-6
V: TRBV7-9
D: TRBD1
DNA: TGTGCCAGCAGCTCGACCGGGACAGGGGATTCACCCCTCCACTTT
CDR3: CASSSTGTGDSPLHF

size: few
J: TRBJ1-6
V: TRBV7-8
D: NA
DNA: TGTGCCAGCAGCTCGTGGACAGCCCCTAATTCACCCCTCCACTTT
CDR3: CASSSWTAPNSPLHF

size: NA
J: TRBJ2-1
V: TRBV6-1
D: NA
DNA: TGTGCCAGCAGAAGGCCAGTAGCCTCCTACAATGAGCAGTTCTTC
CDR3: CASRRPVASYNEQFF

size: NA
J: TRBJ2-1
V: TRBV5-1
D: NA
DNA: TGCGCCAGCAGCTTGTCTAGCTTGGATGAGCAGTTCTTC
CDR3: CASSLSSLDEQFF

size: NA
J: TRBJ2-3
V: TRBV4-3
D: NA
DNA: TGCGCCAGCAGCCCCCGAGGGGGGCCAGATACGCAGTATTTT
CDR3: CASSPRGGPDTQYF

size: NA
J: TRBJ2-1
V: TRBV10-1
D: TRBD2
DNA: TGCGCCAGTCCGTGGGGCGGGGGGGCCCCCTACAATGAGCAGTTCTTC
CDR3: CASPWGGGAPYNEQFF

size: NA
J: TRBJ1-2
V: TRBV15
D: NA
DNA: TGTGCCACCGCGCCGGGGGCCTATGGCTACACCTTC
CDR3: CATAPGAYGYTF

size: NA
J: TRBJ2-1
V: TRBV30
D: TRBD2
DNA: TGTGCCTGGAGTATGAGCGGGGGAAACAATGAGCAGTTCTTC
CDR3: CAWSMSGGNNEQFF

size: NA
J: TRBJ1-1
V: TRBV27
D: NA
DNA: TGTGCCAGCAGCCCATACCTTGTGGCGGGACCGAACACTGAAGCTTTCTTT
CDR3: CASSPYLVAGPNTEAFF

size: NA
J: TRBJ2-5
V: TRBV18
D: TRBD1
DNA: TGTGCCAGCTCATCAGTCCGGGACAGCGAAGAGACCCAGTACTTC
CDR3: CASSSVRDSEETQYF

size: NA
J: TRBJ2-5
V: TRBV7-3
D: TRBD1
DNA: TGTGCCAGCAGCTCAGACAGGGGAGAGACCCAGTACTTC
CDR3: CASSSDRGETQYF

size: NA
J: TRBJ1-6
V: TRBV2
D: NA
DNA: TGTGCCAGCAGTGACAGGGTCAAGTCCTATAATTCACCCCTCCACTTT
CDR3: CASSDRVKSYNSPLHF

size: NA
J: TRBJ2-7
V: TRBV6-6
D: NA
DNA: TGTGCCAGCAGTTACTCCCCCCGGGGGGAGCAGTACTTC
CDR3: CASSYSPRGEQYF